These 9 T cell receptor beta chains were sequenced from one sample in a study of T cell responses to AZD1222 COVID-19 vaccine. Profiling relied on immunoSEQ multiplex PCR, and the TCRdb table lists in-frame clones only, not all of them. The sample holds around 140,000 clones, about 94% seen once. This specimen was peripheral blood, taken on day 0 of AZD1222 vaccination. The source of these receptors is an adult in good health.

The chain uses TRBV7-7 and TRBJ2-5; 10 positions match TRBD1. CDR3 size: 14 residues. Trimming cost V 5 bases and J 5 bases; bases outside gene matches: 5. From germline, CDR1 is SSHAT and CDR2 FNYEAQ (reference sequence). The CDR3 loop is CASSGTGVIETQYF. Here the CDR3 DNA reads TGTGCCAGCAGCGGGACAGGGGTCATCGAGACCCAGTACTTC.

CDR3 nucleotide sequence: TGTGCCAGCAGTAAGACACTGAACACTGAAGCTTTCTTT. Translation: CASSKTLNTEAFF. V and J are TRBV6-5 and TRBJ1-1, with D unresolved. There are 13 residues in the CDR3. The V gene's germline CDR1 is MNHEY and CDR2 SVGAGI. V dropped 5 bases and J dropped 0 bases, with 7 bases sitting between them.

J is TRBJ1-3 and V is TRBV9; the D is unclear. V gave up 4 bases and J gave up 0 bases, with 11 bases separating them. The length of the CDR3 is 15 residues. Germline lookup yields CDR1 SGDLS and CDR2 YYNGEE. The CDR3 sequence: CASSPEGFSGNTIYF. CDR3 sequence (DNA): TGTGCCAGCAGCCCGGAAGGCTTCTCTGGAAACACCATATATTTT.

The chain links TRBV6-2 or TRBV6-3 to TRBJ2-5; no firm D call. The CDR3 is made up of 11 amino acids. Germline lookup yields CDR1 MNHEY and CDR2 SVGEGT. V was shortened by 5 bases and J by 2 bases, with 3 bases between the two germline ends. CDR3 protein: CASSSQETQYF. The CDR3 region has the DNA TGTGCCAGCAGTAGTCAAGAGACCCAGTACTTC.

The V and J genes are TRBV6-5 and TRBJ1-6; D possibly corresponds to TRBD1 (5 bases). V lost 2 bases and J 10 bases, leaving 9 bases between the germline ends. The germline CDR1 and CDR2 sequences are MNHEY and SVGAGI. CDR3 size: 13 residues. The CDR3, as DNA: TGTGCCAGCAGTTACGGTCAGGGATCACCCCTCCACTTT. It codes for CASSYGQGSPLHF.

The chain carries TRBV4-2 and TRBJ2-7; 10 bases match TRBD2. The junction had 7 bases not matched to a gene; V was cut back by 3 bases and J by 2 bases. The length of the CDR3 is 16 residues. Germline V gives CDR1 LGHNA, CDR2 YNFKEQ. CDR3 residues: CASSQLLSGGTYEQYF. The CDR3, as DNA: TGTGCCAGCAGCCAGCTACTTAGCGGGGGGACCTACGAGCAGTACTTC.

The gene calls are TRBV5-1 and TRBJ2-1; the match to TRBD2 covers 7 bases. The CDR3 is made up of 14 amino acids. With V trimmed by 0 bases and J by 8 bases, 5 bases remained unmatched. CDR1 and CDR2 from the germline V gene are SGHRS and YFSETQ. The CDR3 loop reads CASSLGEGSDEQFF. In DNA, the CDR3 is TGCGCCAGCAGCTTGGGGGAGGGGAGCGATGAGCAGTTCTTC.

V is TRBV5-6 and J is TRBJ1-3; D remains ambiguous. V was cut by 1 base and J by 2 bases, with 4 bases left in between. The CDR3 extends over 13 amino acids. CDR1 and CDR2 from the germline V gene are SGHDT and YYEEEE. The CDR3 here is CASSLSAGNTIYF. The CDR3 DNA reads as TGTGCCAGCAGCTTGTCAGCTGGAAACACCATATATTTT.

This clone has only one observation. The rearrangement links TRBV19 to TRBJ1-5; D remains unclear. The germline V and J ends were trimmed by 6 bases and 0 bases, with 15 bases remaining between them. The CDR3 covers 16 residues. Germline CDR1 and CDR2: LNHDA and SQIVND (reference sequence). CDR3 residues: CASSQLGGNSNQPQHF. The CDR3 DNA reads TGTGCCAGTAGCCAACTGGGAGGGAATAGCAATCAGCCCCAGCATTTT.